This passage covers 27 T cell receptor beta chains from one sample sequenced in a study of cytomegalovirus exposure and HLA in healthy donors. Researchers ran the PCR with 60 Vbeta and 13 Jbeta primers. Some clones are missing from TCRdb's copy, which holds only in-frame ones; the method was immunoSEQ multiplex PCR. The table records some 110,000 clones, roughly 74% of them present only once. The sequenced sample was PBMCs. The receptors derive from a woman aged 50 to 60 in good health and CMV-seropositive.

The CDR3 bases are TGCGCCAGCAGCCCGGATGCCTTACAGGGCTATTTCCCAACTGGGTCCTACAATGAGCAGTTCTTC. Amino acids: CASSPDALQGYFPTGSYNEQFF. The genes are TRBV5-1 and TRBJ2-1, with D maybe TRBD1 (6 bases). This CDR3 is built from 22 residues. Germline V lookup: CDR1 SGHRS, CDR2 YFSETQ. The V and J ends lost 4 bases and 1 base respectively, with 33 bases between them. The full variable domain, its missing parts supplied by reference TRBV5-1 and TRBJ2-1, is KAGVTQTPRYLIKTRGQQVTLSCSPISGHRSVSWYQQTPGQGLQFLFEYFSETQRNKGNFPGRFSGRQFSNSRSEMNVSTLELGDSALYLCASSPDALQGYFPTGSYNEQFFGPGTRLTVL.

With regard to this clone: A read error may produce the germline difference seen at one junction end. The V gene is TRBV15, the J gene TRBJ1-2; TRBD1 matches at 9 bases. CDR3 length: 14 residues. Looked up from germline, CDR1 is LNHNV and CDR2 is YYDKDF (reference sequence). In DNA form, the CDR3 reads TGTGCCGCCAGCACCCGACAGGGGGACTATGGCTACACCTTC. It is translated as CAASTRQGDYGYTF.

V gene TRBV28 combines with J gene TRBJ1-4; 7 positions match TRBD1. CDR3 length: 14 amino acids. The junction had 9 bases not matched to a gene; V was cut back by 6 bases and J by 8 bases. Germline V gene sequence: CDR1 MDHEN, CDR2 SYDVKM. The CDR3 here is CASSRGQTREKLFF. CDR3 nucleotide sequence: TGTGCCAGCAGCCGGGGACAGACCAGGGAAAAACTGTTTTTT.

The chain carries TRBV30 and TRBJ1-2; 9 nucleotides align to TRBD1. This CDR3 is 16 amino acids long. Germline-derived CDR1 and CDR2 are GTSNPN and SVGIG (reference sequence). V dropped 2 bases and J dropped 3; count of bases not matched to a gene: 10. CDR3 amino acids: CAWSPNLQGAHYGYTF. CDR3 nucleotide sequence: TGTGCCTGGAGTCCGAATCTACAGGGGGCCCACTATGGCTACACCTTC.

The rearrangement links TRBV29-1 to TRBJ1-2; D unresolved. Germline lookup yields CDR1 SQVTM and CDR2 ANQGSEA. CDR3 length: 13 amino acids. Trimming stripped 6 bases from V and 2 bases from J, with 13 bases between. As DNA, the CDR3 is TGCAGCGTCGTCCTAACAGTAAACTATGGCTACACCTTC. Its protein product is CSVVLTVNYGYTF.

The CDR3 region has the DNA TGTGCCACCAGTTTGAGGCGGGGGCATAACCAAGAGACCCAGTACTTC. This encodes CATSLRRGHNQETQYF. The chain uses TRBV15 and TRBJ2-5; tentatively, D is TRBD2 (7 bases). With 6 bases removed from V and 0 bases from J, the gap between germline ends came to 17 bases. CDR3 length equals 16 residues. Per germline, CDR1 LNHNV and CDR2 YYDKDF (reference sequence).

Turning to this clone: Germline is not matched at one junction end, which may reflect a read error. V and J are TRBV7-9 and TRBJ1-1; 8 nucleotides agree with TRBD1. Germline assignment: CDR1 SEHNR and CDR2 FQNEAQ (reference sequence). The CDR3 totals 14 residues. CDR3 bases: TGTTCCAGCAGCCACGGACAGGGAAAAGCTGAAGCTTTCTTT. Protein sequence: CSSSHGQGKAEAFF.

This clone was counted once. The genes are TRBV9 and TRBJ1-6; 8 bases line up with TRBD1. CDR1 and CDR2 (germline): SGDLS, YYNGEE. V lost 0 bases and J lost 3; bases outside the gene matches: 5. The CDR3 length is 17 residues. CDR3 nucleotide sequence: TGTGCCAGCAGCGTAGGGGAGACAGGGGTCTATAATTCACCCCTCCACTTT. This gives the protein CASSVGETGVYNSPLHF. The variable domain in full, completed from reference TRBV9 and TRBJ1-6, reads DSGVTQTPKHLITATGQRVTLRCSPRSGDLSVYWYQQSLDQGLQFLIQYYNGEERAKGNILERFSAQQFPDLHSELNLSSLELGDSALYFCASSVGETGVYNSPLHFGNGTRLTVT.

This clone was seen a handful of times. V is TRBV19 and J is TRBJ1-3; D not certain. CDR1 and CDR2 (germline): LNHDA, SQIVND (reference sequence). V lost 5 bases, J lost 11 bases, and 10 bases lay in between. This CDR3 contains 11 residues. CDR3 nucleotides: TGTGCCAGTAGTCCATCCTACTCCATATATTTT. It specifies CASSPSYSIYF. The entire variable domain, with the rest obtained from reference TRBV19 and TRBJ1-3, is as follows: DGGITQSPKYLFRKEGQNVTLSCEQNLNHDAMYWYRQDPGQGLRLIYYSQIVNDFQKGDIAEGYSVSREKKESFPLTVTSAQKNPTAFYLCASSPSYSIYFGEGSWLTVV.

V usage is TRBV6-5 and J usage is TRBJ1-6; the match to TRBD1 covers 7 bases. CDR1 and CDR2 (germline): MNHEY, SVGAGI. The CDR3 has 15 amino acids. The J segment lost 9 bases and the V segment lost 5 bases, leaving 10 bases of the junction unmatched. CDR3: CASSPTGTASSPLHF. The DNA of the CDR3 is TGTGCCAGCAGTCCTACCGGGACAGCTAGTTCACCCCTCCACTTT.

V and J are TRBV29-1 and TRBJ1-2, with a tentative D call TRBD1 (6 bases). Per the germline V gene, CDR1 is SQVTM and CDR2 is ANQGSEA. This CDR3 is built from 14 residues. Deletions cut 7 bases from V and 2 bases from J, with 17 bases between. The CDR3 DNA sequence: TGCAGCGCCCCCGGGGACCAGGGGAACTATGGCTACACCTTC. Translated: CSAPGDQGNYGYTF.

This chain connects TRBV7-2 to TRBJ2-2, with a possible D match to TRBD1 (6 bases). The CDR3 extends over 14 amino acids. Trimming shortened V by 3 bases and J by 6 bases, and 11 bases separated the two germline ends. CDR1 and CDR2 (germline): SGHTA, FQGNSA. This chain's CDR3 is CASSFTGLPGELFF. CDR3 coding DNA: TGTGCCAGCAGCTTCACAGGGCTCCCCGGGGAGCTGTTTTTT.

This sequence joins TRBV6-5 and TRBJ2-5, with 8 bases matching TRBD2. After removal of 8 bases from V and 5 bases from J, the junction contained 7 bases not matched to a gene. The CDR3 runs 13 residues. Per germline, CDR1 MNHEY and CDR2 SVGAGI. The CDR3 sequence is CASSRGGRETQYF. In DNA form, the CDR3 reads TGTGCCAGCTCCCGCGGGGGGAGGGAGACCCAGTACTTC.

The genes are TRBV10-1 and TRBJ2-7, with 8 bases fitting TRBD2. With 0 bases clipped from V and 5 bases from J, the junction kept 3 bases outside the gene matches. Germline assignment: CDR1 WNHNN and CDR2 SYGVQD (reference sequence). The CDR3 totals 14 residues. The CDR3 coding sequence is TGCGCCAGCAGTGAGTCCGGGGGGGTAGACGAGCAGTACTTC. Translating gives CASSESGGVDEQYF.

The chain links TRBV7-2 to TRBJ1-5, with 8 bases that match TRBD1. V shed 5 bases, J shed 7 bases, and the junction held 13 bases outside the gene matches. CDR3 length: 16 amino acids. Germline CDR1 is SGHTA and CDR2 is FQGNSA. The CDR3 bases are TGTGCCAGCAGCCCAGGGAACAGGGGGGCGGGACAGCCCCAGCATTTT. Translated, it gives CASSPGNRGAGQPQHF.

The chain uses TRBV5-4 and TRBJ2-7; 8 nucleotides agree with TRBD2. The CDR3 covers 15 residues. CDR1 is SGHNT, CDR2 YYREEE, per germline (reference sequence). V gave up 4 bases and J gave up 0 bases; unmatched junction bases: 6. The CDR3: CASSSTGGISYEQYF. CDR3 sequence (DNA): TGTGCCAGCAGCAGTACGGGGGGGATCTCCTACGAGCAGTACTTC.

This sequence joins TRBV10-3 and TRBJ1-1; the D gene is possibly TRBD1 (5 bases). The CDR3 contains 14 residues. Germline CDR1 ENHRY, CDR2 SYGVKD. The V and J ends lost 4 bases and 0 bases respectively, with 9 bases between them. CDR3 amino acids: CAISVQGVNTEAFF. CDR3 in DNA: TGTGCCATCAGTGTTCAAGGGGTGAACACTGAAGCTTTCTTT.

The gene calls are TRBV5-4 and TRBJ1-1, with D uncertain. The CDR3 covers 15 residues. Deletions cut 4 bases from V and 5 bases from J, with 18 bases between. CDR1 and CDR2 from the germline V gene are SGHNT and YYREEE (reference sequence). This CDR3 is CASSLRGPGWTEAFF. The DNA of the CDR3 is TGTGCCAGCAGCCTTCGAGGGCCCGGGTGGACTGAAGCTTTCTTT.

The chain combines TRBV7-9 with TRBJ1-4, with TRBD1 as a possible D gene (5 bases). This CDR3 contains 13 residues. V was clipped by 2 bases and J by 13 bases, with 14 bases between them. CDR1 and CDR2 from the germline V gene are SEHNR and FQNEAQ (reference sequence). The CDR3, as DNA: TGTGCCAGCAGCTTACAATCCGCGGGGGGACTGTTTTTT. Translating it yields CASSLQSAGGLFF. Full variable domain (rest looked up from reference TRBV7-9 and TRBJ1-4): DTGVSQNPRHKITKRGQNVTFRCDPISEHNRLYWYRQTLGQGPEFLTYFQNEAQLEKSRLLSDRFSAERPKGSFSTLEIQRTEQGDSAMYLCASSLQSAGGLFFGSGTQLSVL.

As to this clone: Other DNA sequences in the sample encode the same CDR3. The chain has TRBV30 and TRBJ1-5, with 10 bases fitting TRBD1. This CDR3 region has 15 residues. V shed 3 bases and J 5 bases; nucleotides not matched to a gene: 7. Germline CDR1 is GTSNPN and CDR2 is SVGIG (reference sequence). This chain's CDR3 is CAWSSGTGAYQPQHF. The CDR3 DNA reads TGTGCCTGGAGCTCCGGGACAGGGGCGTATCAGCCCCAGCATTTT.

CDR3 loop: CASSLSPQGNQPQHF. CDR3 coding DNA: TGTGCCAGCAGTTTGAGCCCCCAGGGCAATCAGCCCCAGCATTTT. The chain employs TRBV28 and TRBJ1-5; no firm D call. The CDR3 has 15 amino acids. V was trimmed by 3 bases and J by 2 bases, leaving 11 bases between them. Germline V CDR1 and CDR2: MDHEN, SYDVKM.

This clone occurred once. The chain links TRBV28 to TRBJ1-2, with D tentatively TRBD1 (6 bases). The germline V and J ends were trimmed by 3 bases and 4 bases, with 15 bases remaining between them. This CDR3 contains 15 residues. Looked up from germline, CDR1 is MDHEN and CDR2 is SYDVKM. The CDR3 loop is CASSLGGARGYGYTF. CDR3 DNA: TGTGCCAGCAGTTTGGGGGGGGCGCGGGGCTATGGCTACACCTTC.

The chain couples TRBV7-7 to TRBJ1-3, with D tentatively TRBD1 (5 bases). There are 15 residues in the CDR3. CDR1 and CDR2 from the germline V gene are SSHAT and FNYEAQ (reference sequence). The V end lost 5 bases, the J end lost 10 bases, and 21 bases lay between the germline ends. The CDR3 loop reads CASSLDSLPERTIYF. The CDR3 coding sequence is TGTGCCAGCAGCCTAGACAGTTTACCTGAACGAACCATATATTTT.

This sequence joins TRBV30 and TRBJ2-5; the D gene is possibly TRBD1 (5 bases). The germline gives CDR1 GTSNPN, CDR2 SVGIG (reference sequence). CDR3 length: 13 residues. Trimming removed 3 bases from V and 6 bases from J, with 14 bases in between. CDR3 region: CAWSRPPGKTQYF. In DNA, the CDR3 is TGTGCCTGGAGCCGGCCCCCAGGGAAGACCCAGTACTTC.

The chain uses TRBV10-3 and TRBJ2-1; D may be TRBD1 (5 bases). CDR3 length equals 15 residues. From germline, CDR1 is ENHRY and CDR2 SYGVKD. V lost 10 bases and J lost 4, with 20 bases in between. The CDR3, as DNA: TGTGCCACCGAAAGGGGCGAAGTCCCTTACAATGAGCAGTTCTTC. This codes for CATERGEVPYNEQFF.

The chain combines TRBV5-1 with TRBJ2-3; D gene unclear. This CDR3 region has 14 residues. With 0 bases removed from V and 1 base from J, the gap between germline ends came to 6 bases. The germline gives CDR1 SGHRS, CDR2 YFSETQ. Here the CDR3 reads CASSLGLGTDTQYF. The CDR3 DNA reads as TGCGCCAGCAGCTTGGGGTTAGGCACAGATACGCAGTATTTT.

The chain has TRBV21-1 and TRBJ2-3; the table's D call of TRBD2 was not tested on the DNA. TRBV21-1 is recorded as a pseudogene. The CDR3 has 13 residues. The CDR3 sequence is CASSKAPEDTQYF. CDR3 DNA sequence: TGTGCCAGCAGCAAAGCCCCGGAGGATACGCAGTATTTT.